Listed below are T cell receptor beta chains from one sample, sequenced in a study of blood T cell repertoires in COVID-19. Sequenced by immunoSEQ multiplex PCR; TCRdb stores in-frame clones only, minus some. The sample lists 40,000 to 55,000 clones, 90% seen once, with 5% to 7% in the top ten. The sample consisted of peripheral blood. Receptors were obtained from a human donor in a cohort sampled during active COVID-19. Both conserved end residues are part of each CDR3. D genes are given only for firm matches. The size field is filled for only some rows; it gives once, few, many or a size class.

j_call,cdr3_length,d_call,v_call,clone_size,cdr3_aa,cdr3_nt
TRBJ2-6,16,TRBD1,TRBV11-2,NA,CASTTDRGLGANVLTF,TGTGCCAGCACCACGGACAGGGGGCTCGGGGCCAACGTCCTGACTTTC
TRBJ1-1,14,TRBD1,TRBV6-2/TRBV6-3,NA,CASSTDRVSTEAFF,TGTGCCAGCAGCACGGACAGGGTCTCCACTGAAGCTTTCTTT
TRBJ2-3,15,TRBD2,TRBV19,NA,CASSIESGGAVTQYF,TGTGCCAGTAGTATAGAAAGCGGGGGGGCTGTTACGCAGTATTTT
TRBJ2-3,12,NA,TRBV29-1,NA,CSVVSLGDTQYF,TGCAGCGTTGTTAGTCTGGGCGATACGCAGTATTTT
TRBJ1-5,12,NA,TRBV30,few,CAWSQGIQPQHF,TGTGCCTGGAGTCAGGGGATTCAGCCCCAGCATTTT
TRBJ2-1,15,TRBD1,TRBV29-1,once,CSVDPWTGSYNEQFF,TGCAGCGTGGACCCATGGACAGGATCCTACAATGAGCAGTTCTTC
TRBJ2-1,16,NA,TRBV5-1,NA,CASSPEGRSSYNEQFF,TGCGCCAGCAGCCCGGAGGGACGGAGCTCCTACAATGAGCAGTTCTTC
TRBJ1-1,15,TRBD1,TRBV16,NA,CASSRRQGWGTEAFF,TGTGCCAGCAGCCGGAGACAGGGTTGGGGCACTGAAGCTTTCTTT
TRBJ2-1,15,TRBD2,TRBV3-1/TRBV3-2,NA,CASNLLAGGSNEQFF,TGTGCCAGCAACCTACTAGCGGGAGGTAGCAATGAGCAGTTCTTC
TRBJ1-1,15,NA,TRBV25-1,NA,CASSEYRGAATEAFF,TGTGCCAGCAGTGAATACAGGGGCGCGGCCACTGAAGCTTTCTTT
TRBJ2-1,13,TRBD2,TRBV7-9,NA,CASIKAGGDEQFF,TGTGCCAGCATCAAGGCGGGGGGAGATGAGCAGTTCTTC
TRBJ1-3,16,TRBD1,TRBV7-9,NA,CASSFSKQGAGNTIYF,TGTGCCAGCAGCTTTTCGAAACAGGGGGCTGGAAACACCATATATTTT
TRBJ2-1,17,NA,TRBV5-5,NA,CASSLSEGLREGNEQFF,TGTGCCAGCAGCTTGTCAGAGGGACTTCGCGAGGGGAATGAGCAGTTCTTC
TRBJ2-5,16,NA,TRBV7-2,NA,CASSRSMTDWGETQYF,TGTGCCAGCAGCCGGTCCATGACGGACTGGGGAGAGACCCAGTACTTC
TRBJ1-4,15,NA,TRBV4-1,NA,CASSQQGTTNEKLFF,TGCGCCAGCAGCCAACAGGGAACAACTAATGAAAAACTGTTTTTT
TRBJ1-6,16,NA,TRBV15,NA,CATSRDHGEGNSPLHF,TGTGCCACCAGCAGAGATCACGGGGAGGGTAATTCACCCCTCCACTTT
TRBJ1-2,14,TRBD1,TRBV18,NA,CASSPGTGNYGYTF,TGTGCCAGCTCACCCGGGACAGGGAACTATGGCTACACCTTC
TRBJ1-3,14,NA,TRBV11-2,NA,CASSFAKQGNTIYF,TGTGCCAGCAGTTTCGCCAAACAGGGAAACACCATATATTTT
TRBJ1-1,16,TRBD1,TRBV7-6,NA,CASSPPPGQPMAEAFF,TGTGCCAGCAGCCCCCCCCCGGGACAGCCTATGGCTGAAGCTTTCTTT
TRBJ2-7,15,NA,TRBV7-2,NA,CASSLVPTEVYEQYF,TGTGCCAGCAGCTTAGTGCCGACAGAAGTCTACGAGCAGTACTTC
TRBJ2-2,14,NA,TRBV9,NA,CASTQRFNTGELFF,TGTGCCAGCACTCAGCGGTTTAACACCGGGGAGCTGTTTTTT
TRBJ2-1,13,NA,TRBV13,NA,CASSLAGYNEQFF,TGTGCCAGCAGCTTGGCTGGCTACAATGAGCAGTTCTTC
TRBJ2-7,14,TRBD1,TRBV7-2,NA,CASSARQGVYEQYF,TGTGCCAGCAGCGCTAGACAGGGGGTCTACGAGCAGTACTTC
TRBJ1-3,17,NA,TRBV9,NA,CASSTPGSLLAGNTIYF,TGTGCCAGCAGCACCCCTGGGAGTCTTCTAGCTGGAAACACCATATATTTT
TRBJ1-6,13,NA,TRBV12-3/TRBV12-4,NA,CASSRTTGTPLHF,TGTGCCAGCAGCCGGACTACGGGTACACCCCTCCACTTT
TRBJ2-7,16,TRBD2,TRBV3-1/TRBV3-2,NA,CASSQPRTSGHYEQYF,TGTGCCAGCAGCCAACCTCGGACTAGCGGGCACTACGAGCAGTACTTC
TRBJ2-7,14,NA,TRBV5-6,NA,CASSLGGTPYEQYF,TGTGCCAGCAGCTTGGGCGGGACCCCCTACGAGCAGTACTTC
TRBJ1-5,14,NA,TRBV4-1,NA,CASSQSGVNQPQHF,TGCGCCAGCAGCCAATCAGGGGTCAATCAGCCCCAGCATTTT
TRBJ2-5,14,NA,TRBV2,NA,CASSVGQEVETQYF,TGTGCCAGCAGTGTTGGCCAGGAGGTGGAGACCCAGTACTTC
TRBJ2-3,10,NA,TRBV29-1,NA,CSSSEDTQYF,TGCAGCTCAAGCGAGGATACGCAGTATTTT
TRBJ2-1,14,TRBD2,TRBV19,NA,CASEVAGVSNEQFF,TGTGCCTCTGAAGTAGCGGGAGTAAGCAATGAGCAGTTCTTC
TRBJ2-1,17,TRBD2,TRBV7-2,NA,CASSLRTSAGSSHEQFF,TGTGCCAGCAGCCTCAGGACTAGTGCCGGTTCGTCGCATGAGCAGTTCTTC
TRBJ2-3,14,NA,TRBV27,NA,CASSLSSRTDTQYF,TGTGCCAGCAGTCTGAGCTCCAGGACAGATACGCAGTATTTT
TRBJ1-2,15,TRBD1,TRBV5-1,NA,CASSPVGTEGYGYTF,TGCGCCAGCAGCCCGGTTGGGACAGAGGGCTATGGCTACACCTTC
TRBJ2-1,13,NA,TRBV7-2,NA,CASSKNGYNEQFF,TGTGCCAGCAGCAAGAACGGGTACAATGAGCAGTTCTTC
TRBJ1-5,15,NA,TRBV5-1,NA,CASSLSGLRNQPQHF,TGCGCCAGCAGCTTGTCAGGGTTACGGAATCAGCCCCAGCATTTT
TRBJ2-1,16,NA,TRBV11-2,NA,CASSSGGRLTYNEQFF,TGTGCCAGCAGCTCAGGCGGAAGACTAACCTACAATGAGCAGTTCTTC
TRBJ1-1,15,NA,TRBV5-1,few,CASSLRGPQNTEAFF,TGCGCCAGCAGCTTGCGGGGTCCCCAGAACACTGAAGCTTTCTTT
TRBJ2-2,13,NA,TRBV30,NA,CAWSVLVPGELFF,TGTGCCTGGAGTGTACTCGTCCCCGGGGAGCTGTTTTTT
TRBJ2-1,15,NA,TRBV3-1/TRBV3-2,NA,CASSNGGRWGNEQFF,TGTGCCAGCAGCAACGGGGGGCGCTGGGGTAATGAGCAGTTCTTC
TRBJ1-1,13,TRBD1,TRBV19,NA,CASTVDRVTEAFF,TGTGCCAGTACCGTTGACAGGGTAACTGAAGCTTTCTTT
TRBJ2-7,18,NA,TRBV7-8,NA,CASSLFGLALPILYEQYF,TGTGCCAGCAGCTTATTCGGCCTAGCCCTCCCGATACTCTACGAGCAGTACTTC
TRBJ2-3,13,NA,TRBV12-3/TRBV12-4,NA,CASSFRGTDTQYF,TGTGCCAGCAGTTTTCGCGGCACAGATACGCAGTATTTT